The clone carrying this T cell receptor beta chain appeared a single time. Its antigen is unknown. Clones were read by immunoSEQ multiplex PCR, and TCRdb kept only the in-frame ones, dropping some. The table shows some 60,000 clones, with 90% to 97% occurring only once. The roughly 120-subject validation cohort, separate from the approximately 640-subject first cohort, included the donors. Germline V gene lookup returns CDR1 ENHRY and CDR2 SYGVKD. The V and J ends lost 6 bases and 2 bases, in that order; junction bases with no gene match: 7. This CDR3 contains 15 residues. This specimen belongs to a study of cytomegalovirus exposure and HLA in healthy donors. Findings and caveats of the study: Researchers catalogued 150 or so TCR beta chains as cytomegalovirus-associated. First-cohort TCR clusters tended to co-occur in the approximately 130 validation repertoires, a later analysis found.

This clonotype was sampled from a man aged 18 to 29 in good health and CMV-seronegative. The chain joins TRBV10-3 to TRBJ1-2, with 9 bases that match TRBD1. The sequenced material came from PBMCs. For the CDR3, the DNA is TGTGCCATCAGGACCGGACAGGGGACGAACTATGGCTACACCTTC. Protein sequence: CAIRTGQGTNYGYTF.